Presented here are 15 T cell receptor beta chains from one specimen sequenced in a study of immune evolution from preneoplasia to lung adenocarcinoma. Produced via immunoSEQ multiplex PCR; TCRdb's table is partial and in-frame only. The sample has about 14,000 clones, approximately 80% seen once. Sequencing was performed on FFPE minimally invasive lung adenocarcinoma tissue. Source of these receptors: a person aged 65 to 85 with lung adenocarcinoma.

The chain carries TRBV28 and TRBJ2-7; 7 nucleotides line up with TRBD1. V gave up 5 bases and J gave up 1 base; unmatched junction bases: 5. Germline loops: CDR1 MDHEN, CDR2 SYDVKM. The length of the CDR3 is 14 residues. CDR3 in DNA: TGTGCCAGCAGTGTAGACAGGGTATCCTACGAGCAGTACTTC. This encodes CASSVDRVSYEQYF.

The CDR3 DNA sequence: TGTGCCAGTAGTTTCGGGTCCAGGGGGCCTGAAGCTTTCTTT. Encoded protein: CASSFGSRGPEAFF. The rearrangement uses TRBV19 and TRBJ1-1, with 8 bases lining up with TRBD1. The V and J ends lost 5 bases and 6 bases, in that order; junction bases with no gene match: 8. The CDR3 covers 14 residues. In germline, CDR1 is LNHDA, CDR2 SQIVND (reference sequence).

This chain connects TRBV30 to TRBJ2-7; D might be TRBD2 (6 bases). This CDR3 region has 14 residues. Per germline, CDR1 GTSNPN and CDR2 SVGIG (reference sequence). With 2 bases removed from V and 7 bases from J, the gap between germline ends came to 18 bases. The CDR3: CAWSPGGARGEQYF. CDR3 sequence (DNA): TGTGCCTGGAGTCCGGGCGGGGCGAGAGGGGAGCAGTACTTC.

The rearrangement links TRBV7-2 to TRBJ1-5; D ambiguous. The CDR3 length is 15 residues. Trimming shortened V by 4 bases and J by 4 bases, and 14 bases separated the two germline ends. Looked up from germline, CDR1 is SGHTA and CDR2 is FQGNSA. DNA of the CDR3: TGTGCCAGCAGCTCGCCCTTTGATAATAATCAGCCCCAGCATTTT. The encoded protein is CASSSPFDNNQPQHF.

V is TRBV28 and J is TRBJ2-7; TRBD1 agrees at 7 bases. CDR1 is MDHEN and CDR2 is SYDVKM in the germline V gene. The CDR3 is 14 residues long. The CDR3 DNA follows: TGTGCCAGCAGTCCGCCGGGACAGTTCTCACCCCGGGCAGTC. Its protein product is CASSPPGQFSPRAV.

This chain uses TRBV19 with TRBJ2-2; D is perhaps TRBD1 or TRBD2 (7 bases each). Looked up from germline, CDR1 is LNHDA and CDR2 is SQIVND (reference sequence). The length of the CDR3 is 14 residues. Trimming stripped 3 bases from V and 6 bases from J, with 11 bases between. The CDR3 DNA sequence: TGTGCCAGTAGTATTTCAGGGGGGGCCGGGGAGCTGTTTTTT. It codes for CASSISGGAGELFF.

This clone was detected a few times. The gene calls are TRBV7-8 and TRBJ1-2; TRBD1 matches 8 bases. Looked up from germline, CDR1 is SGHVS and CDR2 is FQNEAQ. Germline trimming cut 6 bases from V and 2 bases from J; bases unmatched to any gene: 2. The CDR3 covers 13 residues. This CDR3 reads CASRDRENYGYTF. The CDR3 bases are TGTGCCAGCAGGGACAGGGAGAACTATGGCTACACCTTC.

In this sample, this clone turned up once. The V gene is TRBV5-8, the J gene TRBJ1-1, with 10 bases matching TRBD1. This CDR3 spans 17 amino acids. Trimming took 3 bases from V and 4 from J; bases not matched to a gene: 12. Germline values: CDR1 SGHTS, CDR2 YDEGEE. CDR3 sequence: CASSSSLTGGYGTEAFF. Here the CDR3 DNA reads TGTGCCAGCAGCTCCTCCTTGACAGGGGGCTATGGCACTGAAGCTTTCTTT.

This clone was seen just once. The CDR3 loop reads CASSLSLSYEQFF. The CDR3 DNA reads TGTGCCAGCAGCTTATCGCTATCTTATGAGCAGTTCTTC. V gene TRBV11-3 combines with J gene TRBJ2-1; D unresolved. The CDR3 totals 13 residues. The germline gives CDR1 SGHNT, CDR2 YENEEA. V lost 2 bases and J 8 bases, leaving 10 bases between the germline ends.

The CDR3 protein is CASSLAPGQGSGYTF. CDR3 nucleotide sequence: TGTGCCAGCAGTCTAGCTCCGGGACAGGGAAGCGGCTACACCTTC. The chain uses TRBV28 and TRBJ1-2; 9 bases fit TRBD1. The CDR3 totals 15 residues. The ends lost 5 bases at V and 8 bases at J; junction bases unmatched: 12. Germline CDR1 is MDHEN and CDR2 is SYDVKM.

The CDR3 region has the DNA TGTGCCATCAGTGGTTCGCGGGGACGAGACAATGAGCAGTTCTTC. Translation: CAISGSRGRDNEQFF. The rearrangement links TRBV10-3 to TRBJ2-1; the D gene is possibly TRBD2 (6 bases). Germline V gene sequence: CDR1 ENHRY, CDR2 SYGVKD. V was cut by 4 bases and J by 5 bases, with 15 bases left in between. This CDR3 comprises 15 residues.

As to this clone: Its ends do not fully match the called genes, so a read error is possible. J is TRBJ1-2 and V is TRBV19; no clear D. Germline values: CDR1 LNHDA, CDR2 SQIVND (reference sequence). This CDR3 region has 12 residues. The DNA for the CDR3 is TGTGCCAATAGTATTGATCGCTATGGCTACACCTTC. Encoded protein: CANSIDRYGYTF.

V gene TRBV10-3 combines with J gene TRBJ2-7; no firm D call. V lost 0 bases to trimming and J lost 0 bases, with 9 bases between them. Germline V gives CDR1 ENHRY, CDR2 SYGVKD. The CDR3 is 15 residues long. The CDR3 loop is CAISESAKSSYEQYF. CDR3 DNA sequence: TGTGCCATCAGTGAGTCTGCCAAGAGCTCCTACGAGCAGTACTTC.

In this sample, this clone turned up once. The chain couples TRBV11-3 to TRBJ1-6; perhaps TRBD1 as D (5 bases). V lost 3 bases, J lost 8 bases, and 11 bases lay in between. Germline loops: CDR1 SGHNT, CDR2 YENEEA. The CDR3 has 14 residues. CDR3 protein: CASSFGGVDSPLHF. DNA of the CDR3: TGTGCCAGCAGCTTCGGGGGAGTCGATTCACCCCTCCACTTT.

This chain's CDR3 is CASSLDSGANVLTF. In DNA form, the CDR3 reads TGTGCCAGCAGCTTAGACTCCGGGGCCAACGTCCTGACTTTC. The rearrangement links TRBV7-2 to TRBJ2-6; D is unclear. The length of the CDR3 is 14 residues. Trimming removed 1 base from V and 4 bases from J, with 5 bases in between. Per germline, CDR1 SGHTA and CDR2 FQGNSA.